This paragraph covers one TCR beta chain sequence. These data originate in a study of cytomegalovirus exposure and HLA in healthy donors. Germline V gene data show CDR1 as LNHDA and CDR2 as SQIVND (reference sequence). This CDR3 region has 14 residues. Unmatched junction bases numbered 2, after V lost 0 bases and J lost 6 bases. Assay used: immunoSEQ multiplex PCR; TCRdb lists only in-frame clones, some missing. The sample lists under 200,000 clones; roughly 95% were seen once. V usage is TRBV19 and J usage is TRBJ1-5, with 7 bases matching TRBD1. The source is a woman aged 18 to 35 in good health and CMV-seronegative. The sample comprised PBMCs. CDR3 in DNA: TGTGCCAGTAGTATAGACAGGGGGACTCAGCCCCAGCATTTT. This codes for CASSIDRGTQPQHF.